What follows are 20 T cell receptor beta chains derived from one specimen sequenced in a study of T-cell reconstitution after alpha-beta-depleted transplantation in children (dated by TCRdb to 2015 to 2016). To prepare the library, PCR was applied. Sequenced on an Illumina HiSeq 2500. Molecular barcoding was employed in the preparation of TCR libraries, with unique molecular identifiers being used to normalize TCRbeta repertoire quantification. Using fastp trimming at Q25 and MiXCR clonotype assembly, TCRdb reanalyzed the public sequencing data and kept in-frame beta chains. Identical CDR3 protein sequences are pooled into one entry, listed with their most common genes and DNA. The sample data list hundreds of thousands of distinct CDR3 sequences, and 16% of these were observed just once. 1.1% of the sample is in the top ten clones. The sample consisted of PBMCs from the stem cell graft donor, taken from the stem cell graft. Receptors originate from a human donor who donated a stem cell graft to a child with acute myeloid leukemia.

Only one count was recorded for this clonotype. The chain employs TRBV4-3 and TRBJ1-4, with 7 bases identical to TRBD1. Trimming took 0 bases from V and 8 from J; bases not matched to a gene: 9. Germline assignment: CDR1 LGHNA and CDR2 YSLEER. The CDR3 runs 16 residues. As DNA, the CDR3 is TGCGCCAGCAGCCAAGACAAATGGAACAGGGGCGAAAAACTGTTTTTT. Residues: CASSQDKWNRGEKLFF.

This clonotype was detected a few times. J is TRBJ2-6 and V is TRBV6-5; tentative D call: TRBD1 (6 bases). Germline V lookup: CDR1 MNHEY, CDR2 SVGAGI. V was trimmed by 2 bases and J by 0 bases, leaving 11 bases between them. The CDR3 has 17 amino acids. CDR3 bases: TGTGCCAGCAGTTACGGGACAACGAGCTCTGGGGCCAACGTCCTGACTTTC. Its translation is CASSYGTTSSGANVLTF.

This clonotype was seen more than once but under ten times. The chain recombines TRBV4-2 with TRBJ2-3; D possibly corresponds to TRBD2 (6 bases). CDR3 size: 16 residues. From germline, CDR1 is LGHNA and CDR2 YNFKEQ. V dropped 3 bases and J dropped 6 bases, with 19 bases sitting between them. This CDR3 is CASSQRARDSGDTQYF. DNA of the CDR3: TGTGCCAGCAGCCAGAGGGCCCGGGACTCCGGCGATACGCAGTATTTT.

This clonotype was seen ten or more times. V and J are TRBV29-1 and TRBJ2-5; D ambiguous. Deletions cut 7 bases from V and 1 base from J, with 4 bases between. This CDR3 is 10 amino acids long. Per germline, CDR1 SQVTM and CDR2 ANQGSEA. For the CDR3, the DNA is TGCAGCGGCCTCCAAGAGACCCAGTACTTC. This codes for CSGLQETQYF.

This clonotype was counted many times. V gene TRBV20-1 combines with J gene TRBJ2-1; D remains unclear. Germline loops: CDR1 DFQATT, CDR2 SNEGSKA (reference sequence). CDR3 size: 11 residues. The DNA for the CDR3 is TGCAGCCCCCAGGTGACGGATGAGCAGTTCTTC. Its protein is CSPQVTDEQFF.

Only a few counts were recorded for this clonotype. V gene TRBV5-1 combines with J gene TRBJ1-1; the D gene is possibly TRBD1 (6 bases). The CDR3 is 16 residues long. Per the germline V gene, CDR1 is SGHRS and CDR2 is YFSETQ. Trimming pared 4 bases from V and 4 bases from J, leaving 20 bases between. In nucleotides, the CDR3 is TGCGCCAGCAGCAACACCGGACAGTCCCAGGGCACTGAAGCTTTCTTT. Protein sequence: CASSNTGQSQGTEAFF.

V and J are TRBV12-3 or TRBV12-4 and TRBJ1-5; the match to TRBD1 covers 7 bases. This CDR3 has 15 residues. The junction had 11 bases not matched to a gene; V was cut back by 7 bases and J by 5 bases. This CDR3 is CASTAAGGLDQPQHF. As DNA, the CDR3 is TGTGCCAGCACCGCAGCAGGGGGTCTGGATCAGCCCCAGCATTTT.

This clonotype was recorded only once. The V gene is TRBV5-1, the J gene TRBJ2-3, with 7 positions matching TRBD1. Germline V gene lookup returns CDR1 SGHRS and CDR2 YFSETQ. This CDR3 has 15 residues. The V and J ends lost 4 bases and 2 bases, in that order; junction bases with no gene match: 7. CDR3 sequence: CASSAGDRLTDTQYF. The CDR3 DNA is TGCGCCAGCAGCGCCGGGGACAGACTCACAGATACGCAGTATTTT.

This clonotype was counted a few times. The V and J genes are TRBV5-1 and TRBJ2-3; a weak D match, TRBD1 (6 bases). This CDR3 spans 16 amino acids. Germline V gives CDR1 SGHRS, CDR2 YFSETQ. V gave up 4 bases and J gave up 5 bases, with 20 bases separating them. CDR3 amino acids: CASSQYRVGTQDTQYF. As DNA, the CDR3 is TGCGCCAGCAGCCAGTACAGGGTGGGCACACAAGATACGCAGTATTTT.

This clonotype was seen ten or more times. The V and J genes are TRBV5-6 and TRBJ2-7; no clear D gene. CDR3 length equals 12 residues. The V gene's germline CDR1 is SGHDT and CDR2 YYEEEE. V was pared by 6 bases and J by 2 bases, with 9 bases between. CDR3 in amino acids: CASKIGPYEQYF. Here the CDR3 DNA reads TGTGCCAGCAAAATTGGCCCCTACGAGCAGTACTTC. The variable domain in full, with the rest retrieved from reference TRBV5-6 and TRBJ2-7, is DAGVTQSPTHLIKTRGQQVTLRCSPKSGHDTVSWYQQALGQGPQFIFQYYEEEERQRGNFPDRFSGHQFPNYSSELNVNALLLGDSALYLCASKIGPYEQYFGPGTRLTVT.

V gene TRBV11-1 combines with J gene TRBJ1-1; 8 bases fit TRBD1. The germline V gene encodes CDR1 SGHAT and CDR2 FQDESV (reference sequence). V shed 2 bases, J shed 0 bases, and the junction held 8 bases outside the gene matches. The CDR3 has 17 residues. The CDR3 sequence: CASSLLGAGGLNTEAFF. Here the CDR3 DNA reads TGTGCCAGCAGCTTATTAGGGGCAGGGGGCTTGAACACTGAAGCTTTCTTT.

The table lists this clonotype with many counts. The V and J genes are TRBV29-1 and TRBJ2-1, with D tentatively TRBD2 (5 bases). Germline CDR1 is SQVTM and CDR2 is ANQGSEA. The length of the CDR3 is 14 residues. With 3 bases removed from V and 1 base from J, the gap between germline ends came to 10 bases. CDR3 amino acids: CSVDGLPSYNEQFF. The CDR3 DNA reads TGCAGCGTTGACGGACTCCCTTCCTACAATGAGCAGTTCTTC.

The chain links TRBV7-9 to TRBJ1-6; D may be TRBD1 (6 bases). Germline V lookup: CDR1 SEHNR, CDR2 FQNEAQ (reference sequence). The CDR3 spans 17 residues. The V and J ends lost 10 bases and 5 bases respectively, with 24 bases between them. This chain's CDR3 is CATLSRQGTANNSPLHF. CDR3 nucleotide sequence: TGTGCCACCCTCTCCCGGCAGGGGACGGCCAATAATTCACCCCTCCACTTT.

The chain employs TRBV11-3 and TRBJ2-7, with a possible D match to TRBD2 (6 bases). V gave up 8 bases and J gave up 0 bases, with 14 bases separating them. Germline loops: CDR1 SGHNT, CDR2 YENEEA. The CDR3 is 14 residues long. This CDR3 is CASAGSGSSYEQYF. CDR3 DNA sequence: TGTGCCAGCGCCGGTAGCGGCAGCTCCTACGAGCAGTACTTC.

About this clonotype: A read error may produce the germline difference seen at one junction end. The J gene is TRBJ1-5, the V gene TRBV7-9; 9 bases match TRBD1. CDR1 is SEHNR and CDR2 is FQNEAQ in the germline V gene (reference sequence). This CDR3 is 13 amino acids long. The CDR3 region is CDSSVGQGQPQHF. The CDR3 nucleotides are TGTGACAGCAGCGTGGGACAGGGACAGCCCCAGCATTTT.

In this sample, this clonotype turned up many times. The rearrangement links TRBV7-2 to TRBJ1-5; possible D gene TRBD1, 5 bases. V lost 3 bases to trimming and J lost 3 bases, with 9 bases between them. Germline CDR1 is SGHTA and CDR2 is FQGNSA. The CDR3 is made up of 14 amino acids. The CDR3 DNA reads TGTGCCAGCAGCTTGACACAGGCCAATCAGCCCCAGCATTTT. It encodes CASSLTQANQPQHF.

The chain recombines TRBV12-3 or TRBV12-4 with TRBJ2-5; D call uncertain. Trimming removed 4 bases from V and 9 bases from J, with 12 bases in between. The CDR3 is made up of 12 amino acids. The CDR3: CASSSALEAQYF. In DNA form, the CDR3 reads TGTGCCAGCAGTTCGGCCCTCGAGGCCCAGTACTTC.

This clonotype has at least ten counts. The chain links TRBV20-1 to TRBJ2-1, with D unclear. The V end lost 3 bases, the J end lost 4 bases, and 7 bases lay between the germline ends. Germline-derived CDR1 and CDR2 are DFQATT and SNEGSKA (reference sequence). The CDR3 covers 12 residues. The chain's CDR3 is CSARVAYNEQFF. The CDR3 DNA reads as TGCAGTGCTAGGGTCGCATACAATGAGCAGTTCTTC.

With regard to this clonotype: This may stem from a read error, because a much larger clone lies one nucleotide away. This rearrangement joins TRBV3-1 to TRBJ2-5; D call uncertain. Germline assignment: CDR1 LGHDT and CDR2 YNNKEL (reference sequence). The V and J ends lost 8 bases and 3 bases respectively, with 16 bases between them. This CDR3 comprises 14 residues. CDR3 coding DNA: TGTGCCAGCTGCCCCGTTGCAGAGAAAGAGACCCAGTACTTC. This gives the protein CASCPVAEKETQYF.

This clonotype was observed many times. CDR3 nucleotides: TGTGCCAGCACCAACGGGGCAGATACGCAGTATTTT. This encodes CASTNGADTQYF. The chain is built from TRBV6-5 and TRBJ2-3; D is perhaps TRBD2 (5 bases). CDR1 and CDR2 from the germline V gene are MNHEY and SVGAGI. The CDR3 loop spans 12 amino acids. V lost 7 bases to trimming and J lost 4 bases, with 9 bases between them.